This entry lists 15 T cell receptor beta chains sequenced from one sample in a study of early T cells in non-severe SARS-CoV-2 infection. TCRdb re-derived calls from the 5' RACE reads in MiXCR, one entry per CDR3 protein. The table lists around 59,000 distinct CDR3 sequences, around 11% of them singletons, with roughly 3.4% in the top ten. Material for sequencing was whole blood. The receptors come from an adult who was a healthcare worker with PCR-confirmed SARS-CoV-2 infection or an uninfected control (not recorded which).

The chain links TRBV6-6 to TRBJ1-1; tentative D call: TRBD1 (6 bases). V lost 5 bases to trimming and J lost 0 bases, with 10 bases between them. This CDR3 has 14 residues. CDR1 and CDR2 (germline): MNHNY, SVGAGI (reference sequence). CDR3 sequence reads: CASSVGGLNTEAFF. The CDR3 DNA is TGTGCCAGCAGTGTAGGGGGGCTGAACACTGAAGCTTTCTTT.

In its sample, this clonotype was seen many times. The V and J genes are TRBV27 and TRBJ2-7, with D tentatively TRBD2 (6 bases). This CDR3 spans 13 amino acids. Germline CDR1 is MNHEY and CDR2 is SMNVEV (reference sequence). Trimming stripped 6 bases from V and 4 bases from J, with 13 bases between. DNA of the CDR3: TGTGCCAGCAGCCCACCGGGAGCGTACGAGCAGTACTTC. It codes for CASSPPGAYEQYF.

This clonotype was observed a handful of times. The rearrangement links TRBV7-8 to TRBJ2-6, with a tentative D call TRBD1 (6 bases). Between the trimmed V and J ends, which lost 6 bases and 0 bases, there was a span of 27 bases. Germline values: CDR1 SGHVS, CDR2 FQNEAQ. The CDR3 covers 21 residues. CDR3 amino acids: CASRFSWTAKGPFSGANVLTF. The CDR3 coding sequence is TGTGCCAGCAGATTCTCTTGGACAGCCAAAGGACCATTCTCTGGGGCCAACGTCCTGACTTTC.

This clonotype has a count of ten or more. V usage is TRBV20-1 and J usage is TRBJ2-7; D might be TRBD1 (5 bases). The germline CDR1 and CDR2 sequences are DFQATT and SNEGSKA (reference sequence). There are 14 residues in the CDR3. Trimming left V 3 bases short and J 5 bases short, with 17 bases between. This CDR3 reads CSASSGRVVHEQYF. The CDR3 coding sequence is TGCAGTGCTAGTTCGGGCAGGGTGGTCCACGAGCAGTACTTC.

In this sample, this clonotype turned up many times. The gene calls are TRBV11-2 and TRBJ1-1; D is unclear. V dropped 5 bases and J dropped 1 base, with 8 bases sitting between them. The CDR3 runs to 13 residues. In germline, CDR1 is SGHAT, CDR2 FQNNGV. The CDR3 DNA is TGTGCCAGCAGCCTAAACAGGAACACTGAAGCTTTCTTT. Translated: CASSLNRNTEAFF. The entire variable domain, with the rest obtained from reference TRBV11-2 and TRBJ1-1, is as follows: EAGVAQSPRYKIIEKRQSVAFWCNPISGHATLYWYQQILGQGPKLLIQFQNNGVVDDSQLPKDRFSAERLKGVDSTLKIQPAKLEDSAVYLCASSLNRNTEAFFGQGTRLTVV.

This chain links TRBV28 with TRBJ1-1, with a possible D match to TRBD1 (6 bases). V dropped 3 bases and J dropped 1 base, with 12 bases sitting between them. This CDR3 is built from 15 residues. CDR1 is MDHEN and CDR2 is SYDVKM in the germline V gene. The CDR3 DNA sequence: TGTGCCAGCAGTTTCTTTTCAGGGGAGAACACTGAAGCTTTCTTT. Its translation is CASSFFSGENTEAFF.

This clonotype was observed a few times. The chain carries TRBV5-5 and TRBJ2-1; 10 bases map to TRBD1. Losses at the gene ends were 0 bases for V and 2 bases for J; bases not matched to a gene: 2. CDR1 SGHKS and CDR2 YYEKEE come from the germline V gene (reference sequence). The CDR3 consists of 16 residues. The CDR3 is CASSLGQGATYNEQFF. Written as DNA, the CDR3 is TGTGCCAGCAGCTTGGGACAGGGGGCGACCTACAATGAGCAGTTCTTC.

The chain has TRBV6-1 and TRBJ2-7; D is unclear. From germline, CDR1 is MNHNS and CDR2 SASEGT. The length of the CDR3 is 15 residues. V lost 2 bases, J lost 0 bases, and 11 bases lay in between. The DNA of the CDR3 is TGTGCCAGCAGTGAAATAATAGGCAACTCCTACGAGCAGTACTTC. Translation: CASSEIIGNSYEQYF.

As regards this clonotype: One junction end does not reproduce the germline sequence, and a read error may be involved. The rearrangement uses TRBV7-6 and TRBJ2-7; 11 nucleotides align to TRBD2. The CDR3 covers 16 residues. Germline V gene lookup returns CDR1 SGHVS and CDR2 FNYEAQ. Here the CDR3 DNA reads TGTGCCAGCCTCGAGACTAGCGGGAAAGTTTCCTACGGGCAGTACTTC. This codes for CASLETSGKVSYGQYF.

This clonotype was found many times. J is TRBJ2-4 and V is TRBV20-1; unclear D gene. Germline values: CDR1 DFQATT, CDR2 SNEGSKA (reference sequence). CDR3 length equals 15 residues. V lost 0 bases to trimming and J lost 5 bases, with 14 bases between them. The CDR3 loop reads CSARDFLGSENIQYF. The CDR3 DNA reads as TGCAGTGCTAGAGATTTTTTGGGATCAGAAAACATTCAGTACTTC.

This clonotype was counted between two and nine times. The chain couples TRBV12-3 or TRBV12-4 to TRBJ2-1; 7 bases fit TRBD1. The CDR3 sequence is 14 residues long. The trim removed 8 bases at V and 6 bases at J, leaving 10 bases unmatched. The CDR3 protein is CASGIDRVVNEQFF. DNA of the CDR3: TGTGCCAGCGGTATAGACAGGGTGGTCAATGAGCAGTTCTTC.

V gene TRBV29-1 combines with J gene TRBJ2-5; D assignment may be TRBD1 or TRBD2 (5 bases each). The CDR3 is made up of 14 amino acids. Trimming pared 8 bases from V and 5 bases from J, leaving 21 bases between. Germline CDR1 reads SQVTM; CDR2 reads ANQGSEA. The CDR3 is CSTLGNPPGETQYF. In nucleotides, the CDR3 is TGCAGCACCCTCGGGAACCCCCCAGGGGAGACCCAGTACTTC.

This clonotype came up many times. The CDR3 DNA is TGTGCCAGCAGTCTACGACGGACCTCTACCTACAATGAGCAGTTCTTC. Residues: CASSLRRTSTYNEQFF. The J gene is TRBJ2-1, the V gene TRBV6-6, with D hard to call. Trimming removed 5 bases at V and 2 bases at J, with 16 bases between. CDR1 and CDR2 from the germline V gene are MNHNY and SVGAGI (reference sequence). This CDR3 spans 16 amino acids.

This clonotype was observed a handful of times. The J gene is TRBJ2-7, the V gene TRBV3-1; D uncertain. Looked up from germline, CDR1 is LGHDT and CDR2 is YNNKEL (reference sequence). The CDR3 has 15 amino acids. V gave up 4 bases and J gave up 3 bases, with 16 bases separating them. The CDR3 loop is CASSPLPGLHYEQYF. For the CDR3, the DNA is TGTGCCAGCAGCCCCCTGCCGGGTCTCCACTACGAGCAGTACTTC.

This clonotype has only a few counts. This chain connects TRBV9 to TRBJ2-3; D uncertain. The CDR3 consists of 14 residues. The V gene's germline CDR1 is SGDLS and CDR2 YYNGEE. Trimming took 4 bases from V and 6 from J, leaving 15 bases between them. CDR3 sequence (DNA): TGTGCCAGCAGCAGGGTCCTTTCCATGGATACGCAGTATTTT. Translating gives CASSRVLSMDTQYF.